This T cell receptor (beta chain) was profiled in a study of cytomegalovirus exposure and HLA in healthy donors (dated by TCRdb to 2016 to 2017). In the study overall: In an earlier analysis of 587 of the donors, roughly 300 Gb of sequence data and roughly 100 million unique TCR beta sequences from roughly 200 million T cells were reported. An early release covering just under 650 HLA-typed donors comprised roughly 300 gigabases of sequencing data and approximately 80 million unique TCR sequences. Of the approximately 400 genotyped donors, around 81% fell in the genetic ancestry cluster associated with self-reported Caucasian donors. The aim of the study was to test whether cataloging public T cell receptors could identify signatures of past pathogen exposure. The study profiled the T cell repertoires of more than 500 subjects by immunosequencing and related them to cytomegalovirus serostatus. Besides the first cohort of roughly 660 subjects, a separate validation cohort made up of 120 different subjects was used. High-throughput TCR immunosequencing, statistical association of individual TCRs with disease status, and machine learning were combined to predict cytomegalovirus infection status. A later analysis re-analyzed previously published TCR beta repertoires from about 730 donors and added high-resolution HLA genotyping to study TCR occurrence patterns. The later analysis used no new phenotypic data to find candidate immune exposures, relying instead on TCR beta sequences and their occurrence across donors. To decide whether each TCR beta V gene segment behaved as functional or pseudogenic, an earlier analysis of some 600 of the donors relied on high-throughput TCR beta sequencing. Alongside the repertoire data, information on donor age, sex, ethnicity and CMV serostatus was compiled. A later genetic analysis took genome-wide SNP genotypes for about three fifths of the roughly 700 donors and used that subset as a discovery cohort. Every repertoire in the discovery cohort had been generated on one and the same sequencing platform. HLA typing covered class I and class II loci at four-digit resolution. The number of typed donors differed by locus: roughly 620-630 for A, B, C, DRB1 and DQB1; roughly 510 for DQA1; 600 to 610 for DPA1; and some 470 for DPB1. About five DR-DQ haplotypes were handled as single units for association and clustering, since linkage in the cohort was strong. Among over 350 genotyped donors of the cohort, an average of roughly 240,000 unique TCR beta nucleotide sequences were sequenced per donor, roughly a sixth of them non-productive. What the study reported, not specific to this receptor: In both the original and validation cohorts, the classifier was reported to diagnose cytomegalovirus status with high specificity and sensitivity. Correlated functional status among segregating V segments might reflect linkage disequilibrium, but an unknown experimental factor could not be ruled out. Most TCR sequences were observed very rarely across donors, whereas some public TCRs were present in many individuals. A cluster of highly shared sequence variants was judged likely to represent a technical artifact of the sequencing pipeline. The authors suggested that the approach could potentially be extended to other disease states and immunological phenotypes. This cohort had only TCR beta chains sequenced, and the lack of alpha or paired-chain data limited which features could be detected. A later analysis found that TCR association rates varied across HLA loci, with DRB1 alleles showing the most associated TCRs and HLA-C alleles the fewest. In an earlier analysis of around 600 of the donors, most TCR beta V segments appeared in productive rearrangements about 90% or about 30% of the time, broadly matching IMGT annotations. Because some donors lacked HLA typing at each locus, the association tests relied only on the typed subset. Sequencing depth was assumed to be roughly uniform across donors in the presence/absence analyses, though that assumption may not hold. In vitro tests confirmed that three of the cytomegalovirus-associated TCR beta chains recognize cytomegalovirus antigens. In a later genetic analysis, a missense DCLRE1C variant was associated with V-gene and J-gene trimming of TCR beta chains, and the association was replicated in an independent cohort. Roughly 17 rarely observed V segments, including chromosome 9 orphons, were excluded from the earlier analysis of several hundred of the donors because counts were too low. A later analysis found that HLA-associated TCR beta chains were more clonally expanded and had lower generation probabilities than equally common non-associated chains. Most CMV-associated TCR beta chains appeared to be HLA-restricted in a later analysis, and the HLA associations seemed to be driven largely by CMV exposure. In the study, 150 to 200 TCR beta chains were listed as associated with cytomegalovirus. Assigning TCR associations to individual alleles was difficult when HLA alleles, especially DR and DQ, strongly co-occurred. For the cohort, immune exposure information was limited to CMV serostatus. A later analysis associated around 16,000 TCR beta sequences with specific HLA alleles at a false discovery rate of 0.05. Compared with the roughly 720-donor mean, donors in an Asian-associated ancestry cluster had fewer N-insertions in productive TCRs, according to a later genetic analysis. Some IMGT-functional V segments, including TRBV6-2 and TRBV6-3, could not be told apart with the 87-base-pair reads, so those segments were excluded. Several of the top co-occurrence clusters appeared to be linked to parvovirus B19, influenza, CMV and Epstein-Barr virus, according to a later analysis. A further reported finding was that TCR beta sequences accurately predicted the HLA-A and HLA-B alleles for most subjects in the first cohort.

The cohort consisted of some 730 healthy bone marrow donors. At the time of sampling, every cohort member was nominally healthy, though immune exposures that went unrecorded were likely present. The donor was CMV seronegative and belonged to the group of several hundred seronegative cohort members. Each donor provided a peripheral blood sample, and peripheral blood mononuclear cells were used for TCR beta sequencing. The Qiagen DNeasy Blood Extraction Kit was used to extract genomic DNA from the blood cell samples. In this sample, this clone turned up once. This clone's antigen is unknown. One base away there is no much larger clone; base qualities are not given. The library was produced with the immunoSEQ multiplex PCR assay. For the multiplex PCR, a mixture combining 60 forward primers for TCR Vbeta segments and 13 reverse primers for TCR Jbeta segments was used. Amplification of the CDR3 region of rearranged TCR beta genes was performed with a multiplex PCR assay on genomic DNA. Amplified TCR beta libraries were sequenced as 87-base-pair reads on the Illumina HiSeq System. Concerning the study's data processing: Across the 640 or so repertoires, a later analysis counted about 81 million unique TCR beta chains, approximately 12 million of which were shared by at least two donors. Raw reads were error-corrected and collapsed into unique sequences by a nearest-neighbor algorithm in which closely related sequences were merged to remove PCR and sequencing errors. To assign V, D and J gene segments, CDR3 sequences were aligned to IMGT reference sequences. For a sequence to be retained, a match of at least six nucleotides was required to both a V gene segment and a J gene segment. A rearrangement was called productive if the CDR3 had no stop codons and remained in frame with V and J, and every other rearrangement was called non-productive. CDR3 was defined according to IMGT convention as the region running from the second conserved V-encoded cysteine to the conserved J-encoded phenylalanine. The earlier analysis of some 580 of the donors excluded any sequence lacking an unambiguous match to a single V gene segment. An earlier analysis of several hundred of the donors classified V segments as functional when productive rearrangements were above 56.7% and as segregating when the standard deviation between donors was above 5%. A statistical classification framework was developed to diagnose cytomegalovirus status using the catalog of TCR beta chain sequences. In a later analysis, TCR nucleotide sequences were compared against IMGT/GENE-DB human TR gene sequences so that V and J genes could be assigned. The TCRdist pipeline was used in a later analysis to assign CDR3 sequences and most-parsimonious VDJ recombination scenarios. In a later analysis, every TCR beta chain was defined by the combination of its CDR3 amino acid sequence and its V-gene family, and reads without a unique V-gene family were dropped. To address suspected cross-contamination and a sequencing artifact, a later analysis removed a few hundred highly shared, low-generation-probability nucleotide sequences. A later analysis calculated a clonal expansion index for each public chain from normalized within-repertoire ranks of inferred template counts. In a later analysis, generation probabilities were computed using a VDJ recombination model fitted to out-of-frame rearrangements, and the results were checked against IGoR. In a later analysis, hypergeometric tests were used to score TCR-TCR, TCR-HLA and TCR-CMV co-occurrence, with a repertoire-size bias correction applied to TCR pairs. To estimate false discovery rates, a later analysis permuted the HLA or CMV assignments 20 times. In a later analysis, co-occurring TCRs were grouped using DBSCAN, with TCRdist sequence similarity added in when clustering inside HLA-allele-positive subsets. Repertoires with fewer than 30,000 or more than 120,000 public chains, plus five repertoires with anomalous nucleotide sharing, were excluded from co-occurrence clustering. TCRdb holds this immuneACCESS table with in-frame rearrangements only. Some clones are missing; in checked studies, unresolved V genes explain under half, and the rest has no known cause. The V and J calls and clone size were taken over from that table, and D and trimming were inferred from the DNA. Counted in this sample were about 160,000 clones; around four fifths of them appeared once. In total, the top ten clones hold 1.9% of the sample.

The germline V gene sets CDR1 to SNHLY and CDR2 to FYNNEI. V and J are trimmed by 4 bases and 4 bases, and the gene matches miss 2 bases of the junction. The CDR3 runs 14 residues from the cysteine to the phenylalanine. The only DNA kept is the CDR3, 42 bases in frame from the first base. The receptor chain draws on TRBV2 and TRBJ2-1, and TRBD2 aligns with 9 junction nucleotides. The sample taken for sequencing was PBMCs. The TCR originated in a man younger than 35 in good health and CMV-seronegative. Here the CDR3 is given as CASSGLAAYNEQFF. The DNA sequence is as follows: TGTGCCAGCAGTGGACTAGCGGCGTACAATGAGCAGTTCTTC.